Shown below are 11 T cell receptor beta chains from a single sample sequenced in a study of shared clonotypes between healthy human individuals. The table came from immunoSEQ multiplex PCR; TCRdb's copy has only in-frame clones and leaves some out. The sample lists approximately 2,000,000 clones; about 90% were seen once. Sequenced: naive CD4+ T cells from PBMCs. Documented subset: CD45RA+ positively selected. The source is a man aged 18 to 30 in good health. Some clones in this sample may be carry-over from other donors' samples.

The table lists this clone with a few counts. The chain couples TRBV28 to TRBJ2-1, with D perhaps TRBD2 (6 bases). Germline loops: CDR1 MDHEN, CDR2 SYDVKM. The CDR3 consists of 14 residues. V was clipped by 4 bases and J by 6 bases, with 13 bases between them. In DNA, the CDR3 is TGTGCCAGCAGTTCGTGGGAGGACTTCAATGAGCAGTTCTTC. This gives the protein CASSSWEDFNEQFF. The whole variable domain, filled in from reference TRBV28 and TRBJ2-1, reads DVKVTQSSRYLVKRTGEKVFLECVQDMDHENMFWYRQDPGLGLRLIYFSYDVKMKEKGDIPEGYSVSREKKERFSLILESASTNQTSMYLCASSSWEDFNEQFFGPGTRLTVL.

The V call is TRBV5-4, the J call TRBJ1-2, with a weak D call TRBD1 (5 bases). This CDR3 spans 15 amino acids. Trimming removed 0 bases from V and 1 base from J, with 10 bases in between. CDR1 is SGHNT, CDR2 YYREEE, per germline (reference sequence). The CDR3 bases are TGTGCCAGCAGCTTGGGAAGGGGAATTAACTATGGCTACACCTTC. Its translation is CASSLGRGINYGYTF.

This clone occurred once. In nucleotides, the CDR3 is TGTGCCAGCAGCGCCGACCGACTAGCGGGAGGGGTGTTAGATACGCAGTATTTT. It translates to CASSADRLAGGVLDTQYF. The rearrangement links TRBV9 to TRBJ2-3; the match to TRBD2 covers 14 bases. CDR3 length: 18 amino acids. CDR1 and CDR2 (germline): SGDLS, YYNGEE. With 3 bases clipped from V and 5 bases from J, the junction kept 11 bases outside the gene matches.

In this sample, this clone turned up a few times. This chain joins TRBV2 and TRBJ1-1; D unclear. Between the trimmed V and J ends, which lost 7 bases and 0 bases, there was a span of 3 bases. CDR3 length equals 11 residues. Per the germline V gene, CDR1 is SNHLY and CDR2 is FYNNEI. CDR3 amino acids: CASKVNTEAFF. DNA of the CDR3: TGTGCCAGCAAGGTGAACACTGAAGCTTTCTTT.

The CDR3 coding sequence is TGCGCCAGCAGCTTAAGGACAGGGGAGGCCTACGAGCAGTACTTC. Residues: CASSLRTGEAYEQYF. The V and J genes are TRBV5-1 and TRBJ2-7, with 9 bases aligning to TRBD1. This CDR3 is 15 amino acids long. From germline, CDR1 is SGHRS and CDR2 YFSETQ. The J segment lost 2 bases and the V segment lost 2 bases, leaving 5 bases of the junction unmatched.

A note on this clone: The sample holds other DNA sequences that translate to the same CDR3. This sequence joins TRBV4-1 and TRBJ2-5; 8 positions match TRBD2. The CDR3 covers 13 residues. The germline gives CDR1 MGHRA, CDR2 YSYEKL. V was clipped by 4 bases and J by 5 bases; unmatched bases: 3. CDR3 protein: CASSRTGGETQYF. CDR3 bases: TGCGCCAGCAGCCGAACGGGGGGGGAGACCCAGTACTTC.

The V gene is TRBV29-1, the J gene TRBJ2-7; 8 nucleotides match TRBD1. The CDR3 has 12 amino acids. The ends lost 7 bases at V and 6 bases at J; junction bases unmatched: 8. CDR1 and CDR2 from the germline V gene are SQVTM and ANQGSEA. The CDR3 loop reads CSGGTGELEQYF. In DNA form, the CDR3 reads TGCAGCGGGGGGACAGGCGAACTCGAGCAGTACTTC.

The gene calls are TRBV19 and TRBJ2-6; D gene unclear. The CDR3 is 12 residues long. Trimming cost V 7 bases and J 2 bases, with 3 bases left between them. Germline CDR1 LNHDA, CDR2 SQIVND (reference sequence). The CDR3 DNA sequence: TGTGCCAGTACCCCTGGGGCCAACGTCCTGACTTTC. It encodes CASTPGANVLTF.

CDR3 sequence reads: CASSLRFVGLAGFHNEQFF. As DNA, the CDR3 is TGTGCCAGCAGCTTAAGGTTTGTGGGACTAGCGGGATTCCACAATGAGCAGTTCTTC. The gene calls are TRBV7-3 and TRBJ2-1, with 13 bases lining up with TRBD2. With 1 base clipped from V and 5 bases from J, the junction kept 11 bases outside the gene matches. This CDR3 comprises 19 residues. Germline V CDR1 and CDR2: SGHTA, FQGTGA.

The genes are TRBV28 and TRBJ2-1, with D perhaps matching TRBD2 (6 bases). There are 13 residues in the CDR3. V was clipped by 6 bases and J by 9 bases, with 15 bases between them. Germline CDR1 reads MDHEN; CDR2 reads SYDVKM. CDR3 amino acids: CASRPGLSGEQFF. CDR3 coding DNA: TGTGCCAGCAGACCCGGACTATCGGGTGAGCAGTTCTTC.

The rearrangement uses TRBV7-9 and TRBJ2-7; perhaps TRBD1 as D (6 bases). Germline CDR1 SEHNR, CDR2 FQNEAQ (reference sequence). The V end lost 5 bases, the J end lost 3 bases, and 8 bases lay between the germline ends. The CDR3 sequence is 12 residues long. The CDR3 DNA is TGTGCCAGCAGCACGACAGGCTACGAGCAGTACTTC. Translation gives CASSTTGYEQYF.